The rows below give T cell receptor beta chains drawn from one sample of a study of vaccination and CD4 T cells after COVID-19. These receptors lack a known antigen. In TCRdb, the PCR reads were re-called with MiXCR into one record per CDR3 protein. The sample records approximately 12,000 distinct CDR3 sequences, 53% being singletons. Sequenced input: CD4+ T cells from blood, cultured in vitro. The source is a human donor who had recovered from COVID-19. Each CDR3 is given with its conserved first and last residue. D genes are given only for firm matches. Rows give clone size only sometimes, using once, few, many, or a class for an expanded clone.

>TRBJ2-3|TRBV20-1|NA|NA
CSASRPAGLTDTQYF
TGCAGTGCTAGTAGGCCGGCCGGGCTCACAGATACGCAGTATTTT
>TRBJ2-3|TRBV6-2/TRBV6-3|few|NA
CASSASRSADTQYF
TGTGCCAGCAGCGCGAGCCGTTCCGCCGATACGCAGTATTTT
>TRBJ1-1|TRBV7-9|NA|NA
CASSFQTVNTEAFF
TGTGCCAGCAGCTTCCAGACAGTGAACACTGAAGCTTTCTTT
>TRBJ1-1|TRBV20-1|NA|NA
CSGGGNTEAFF
TGCAGTGGGGGGGGGAACACTGAAGCTTTCTTT
>TRBJ1-5|TRBV7-2|NA|NA
CASSNQGSNQPQHF
TGTGCCAGCAGTAATCAGGGGAGCAATCAGCCCCAGCATTTT
>TRBJ1-1|TRBV7-2|few|NA
CASTPLGGTDNTEAFF
TGTGCCAGCACCCCCTTGGGGGGGACGGATAACACTGAAGCTTTCTTT
>TRBJ2-7|TRBV20-1|medium-sized|NA
CSAPSPGTASSYEQYF
TGCAGTGCACCCTCACCCGGGACGGCCAGCTCCTACGAGCAGTACTTC
>TRBJ1-1|TRBV28|once|NA
CASSLYREIGTEAFF
TGTGCCAGCAGTCTCTACAGGGAGATCGGCACTGAAGCTTTCTTT
>TRBJ2-2|TRBV28|NA|NA
CASSPAGVGGEGVGELFF
TGTGCCAGCAGTCCCGCCGGGGTGGGGGGAGAAGGAGTCGGGGAGCTGTTTTTT
>TRBJ1-1|TRBV20-1|few|NA
CSAPVLNTEAFF
TGCAGTGCGCCCGTGTTGAACACTGAAGCTTTCTTT
>TRBJ2-1|TRBV20-1|once|NA
CSARSLARAGNEQFF
TGCAGTGCTAGATCTCTAGCGAGGGCGGGAAATGAGCAGTTCTTC